These 10 T cell receptor beta chains came from one sample sequenced in a study of blood T cells in healthy people across ages. It was with a sample-barcoded 5' primer and a J-beta primer mix that a second PCR of about 7 to 12 cycles was run. TCRdb processed the 5' RACE reads anew with MiXCR; each CDR3 protein has one entry. The sample has approximately 1.5 million distinct CDR3 sequences, approximately 43% seen once. The sequenced sample was blood. These receptors came from a woman aged 18-30 years in good health.

This clonotype appeared a few times. This sequence joins TRBV7-2 and TRBJ2-5; 7 bases match TRBD1. The end of the DNA is better explained by TRBJ2-4, so the J call may be wrong. Germline values: CDR1 SGHTA, CDR2 FQGNSA. CDR3 length: 14 residues. CDR3 sequence (DNA): TGTGCCAGCAGCTTAGTGGGCAGGGGGAACATTCAGTACTTC. Protein: CASSLVGRGNIQYF.

This clonotype was counted a few times. This chain joins TRBV12-3 or TRBV12-4 and TRBJ1-1, with a possible D match to TRBD1 (5 bases). The CDR3 length is 12 residues. V lost 6 bases, J lost 3 bases, and 8 bases lay in between. CDR3 region: CASSRGYTEAFF. The CDR3 nucleotides are TGTGCCAGCAGCCGGGGGTACACTGAAGCTTTCTTT.

This clonotype was detected only a few times. The chain is built from TRBV28 and TRBJ1-5; no clear D. Germline CDR1 is MDHEN and CDR2 is SYDVKM. The CDR3 extends over 14 amino acids. Between the trimmed V and J ends, which lost 5 bases and 4 bases, there was a span of 12 bases. The DNA of the CDR3 is TGTGCCAGCAGTGGGAGGGCTGGAAATCAGCCCCAGCATTTT. Its protein is CASSGRAGNQPQHF.

This clonotype was counted a few times. This sequence joins TRBV4-1 and TRBJ1-2, with D perhaps matching TRBD1 (5 bases). The V end was cut by 1 base, the J end by 2 bases, with 17 bases between. Germline CDR1 is MGHRA and CDR2 is YSYEKL. The CDR3 has 17 residues. CDR3 DNA sequence: TGCGCCAGCAGCCAAGTTTATCGGAGGGGTGGGAACTATGGCTACACCTTC. It translates to CASSQVYRRGGNYGYTF.

This rearrangement joins TRBV15 to TRBJ2-1; tentatively, D is TRBD1 or TRBD2 (5 bases each). Germline V gene sequence: CDR1 LNHNV, CDR2 YYDKDF (reference sequence). Trimming left V 4 bases short and J 8 bases short, with 9 bases between. The CDR3 consists of 12 residues. In DNA, the CDR3 is TGTGCCACCAGCAATCGAGGGGATGAGCAGTTCTTC. Its protein product is CATSNRGDEQFF.

This clonotype has a handful of counts. The rearrangement uses TRBV7-2 and TRBJ1-3, with TRBD1 matching 7 bases. The trim removed 0 bases at V and 2 bases at J, leaving 1 base unmatched. The V gene's germline CDR1 is SGHTA and CDR2 FQGNSA. The CDR3 runs to 15 residues. Here the CDR3 DNA reads TGTGCCAGCAGCTTAGCGACAGGGACTGGAAACACCATATATTTT. Its translation is CASSLATGTGNTIYF.

The gene calls are TRBV20-1 and TRBJ2-1, with D maybe TRBD1 (5 bases). The CDR3 covers 14 residues. Trimming shortened V by 6 bases and J by 2 bases, and 14 bases separated the two germline ends. The germline gives CDR1 DFQATT, CDR2 SNEGSKA (reference sequence). The CDR3 sequence is CSAGGRVPYNEQFF. CDR3 bases: TGCAGTGCAGGCGGCAGGGTCCCCTACAATGAGCAGTTCTTC.

With respect to this clonotype: Compared with germline, one end of the junction differs, possibly owing to a read error. This chain uses TRBV25-1 with TRBJ1-2; D remains unclear. Per germline, CDR1 MGHDK and CDR2 SYGVNS. The CDR3 contains 15 residues. The CDR3 spells CASSELSGNNYDYTF. The CDR3, as DNA: TGTGCCAGCAGTGAATTGAGCGGGAACAACTATGACTACACCTTC.

J is TRBJ2-2 and V is TRBV7-2, with 7 positions matching TRBD1. J lost 3 bases, V lost 0 bases, and 7 bases had no gene match. CDR1 is SGHTA, CDR2 FQGNSA, per germline. This CDR3 contains 17 residues. In nucleotides, the CDR3 is TGTGCCAGCAGCTTAGCGCTCAGGGACAGACACACCGGGGAGCTGTTTTTT. Translated: CASSLALRDRHTGELFF.

J is TRBJ2-3 and V is TRBV2; tentative D call: TRBD2 (7 bases). Germline V gene data show CDR1 as SNHLY and CDR2 as FYNNEI. This CDR3 contains 14 residues. V was trimmed by 8 bases and J by 8 bases, leaving 20 bases between them. CDR3 sequence: CASLGGGLEVTQYF. The CDR3 DNA follows: TGTGCCAGCCTCGGCGGGGGCCTCGAGGTTACGCAGTATTTT.